This is a list of T cell receptor beta chains from one sample in a study of blood T cell repertoires in COVID-19. Sequencing used immunoSEQ multiplex PCR; TCRdb keeps in-frame clones, though not all of them. The sample has a few hundred thousand clones; 70% to 90% are singletons. Material: peripheral blood. These receptors were taken from a man between 18 and 35 years old with active or convalescent COVID-19. Both conserved end residues are part of each CDR3. Fields, in order: clone size, J gene, D gene, V gene, CDR3 protein, CDR3 DNA. A D gene is named only where the DNA matches it firmly. Size values are once, few and many counts, or a class for expanded clones, and some rows have none.

. TRBJ1-1 . TRBV5-4 CASSYGLDTEAFF TGTGCCAGCAGCTATGGACTGGACACTGAAGCTTTCTTT
. TRBJ2-5 . TRBV6-5 CASSLSRLSGETQYF TGTGCCAGCAGTTTATCACGGTTATCGGGGGAGACCCAGTACTTC
few TRBJ1-2 . TRBV30 CAWSDSPGYTF TGTGCCTGGAGTGATTCTCCCGGCTACACCTTC
. TRBJ2-2 . TRBV14 CASSQDLGTLNTGELFF TGTGCCAGCAGCCAAGATCTTGGGACTTTAAACACCGGGGAGCTGTTTTTT
. TRBJ2-2 . TRBV4-1 CASSQEEQGSRTGELFF TGCGCCAGCAGCCAAGAGGAACAGGGAAGCAGAACGGGGGAGCTGTTTTTT
. TRBJ1-6 . TRBV7-3 CASSLGQPNSPLHF TGTGCCAGCAGCTTGGGGCAGCCCAACTCACCCCTCCACTTT
. TRBJ2-7 . TRBV14 CASSQTGTYEQYF TGTGCCAGCAGCCAAACAGGGACCTACGAGCAGTACTTC
. TRBJ2-7 TRBD1 TRBV7-3 CASSSTPGQGYEQYF TGTGCCAGCAGCTCCACACCGGGACAGGGCTACGAGCAGTACTTC
. TRBJ1-2 . TRBV21-1 CASSKRLIIGGQGPANYGYTF TGTGCCAGCAGCAAAAGGTTGATCATAGGAGGACAGGGGCCAGCTAACTATGGCTACACCTTC
once TRBJ2-4 TRBD2 TRBV7-9 CASSSSGAAKNIQYF TGTGCCAGCAGCTCTAGCGGGGCGGCCAAAAACATTCAGTACTTC
. TRBJ1-6 TRBD1 TRBV2 CASKGAIGTLHF TGTGCCAGCAAGGGGGCCATCGGGACCCTCCACTTT
. TRBJ1-5 . TRBV27 CASKAGFHQPQHF TGTGCCAGCAAGGCGGGATTCCATCAGCCCCAGCATTTT
. TRBJ2-1 TRBD2 TRBV5-1 CASSLGPPAGGYNEQFF TGCGCCAGCAGCTTGGGGCCCCCAGCGGGAGGATACAATGAGCAGTTCTTC
. TRBJ1-2 . TRBV10-2 CASSEPAAGGNYGYTF TGCGCCAGCAGTGAGCCCGCCGCGGGGGGGAACTATGGCTACACCTTC